The rows below give T cell receptor beta chains drawn from one sample of a study of early T cells in non-severe SARS-CoV-2 infection. In TCRdb, the 5' RACE reads were re-called with MiXCR into one record per CDR3 protein. Of tens of thousands of distinct CDR3 sequences in the sample, 15% to 20% were seen once. Sequenced material: whole blood, taken at baseline. These receptors came from an adult who was a healthcare worker with PCR-confirmed SARS-CoV-2 infection or an uninfected control (not recorded which). CDR3s leave out the opening cysteine and the closing phenylalanine or tryptophan.

v_gene	j_gene	CDR3aa
TRBV3-1	TRBJ2-1	ASSSRTVNEQF
TRBV7-9	TRBJ2-1	ASSLPQGVAAYNEQF
TRBV19	TRBJ2-7	AIYEGQGEIEQY
TRBV28	TRBJ2-4	ASSFPLQNIQY
TRBV9	TRBJ2-3	ASSVAGGTTDTQY
TRBV21-1	TRBJ1-4	ASSSGPPAKKLF
TRBV27	TRBJ2-7	ASSTGTSGYEQY
TRBV4-3	TRBJ2-3	ASSQEISGSSGDTQY
TRBV11-3	TRBJ2-1	ASSHLAGGDNEQF
TRBV28	TRBJ2-5	ASSNRAQQETQY
TRBV20-1	TRBJ2-1	SFTGTTRSNEQF
TRBV29-1	TRBJ2-1	SVEMGLTDSYNEQF
TRBV4-1	TRBJ2-3	ASSGVGSDTDTQY
TRBV11-2	TRBJ2-2	ASSFLSSGDTGELF
TRBV9	TRBJ2-1	ASSASTYNEQF
TRBV9	TRBJ1-2	ASSGPISPGRANYGYT
TRBV4-3	TRBJ2-7	ASSQDLAGGSYEQY
TRBV3-1	TRBJ1-5	ASSQGTGFQPQH
TRBV28	TRBJ1-2	ASSSQDYGYT
TRBV5-6	TRBJ1-5	ASSLSRRSNQPQH
TRBV4-3	TRBJ2-6	ASSQDAGAGANVLT
TRBV20-1	TRBJ2-5	SASIRGGETQY
TRBV5-4	TRBJ2-1	ASSLAASGRFTYEQF
TRBV28	TRBJ1-6	ASSLSAPSSYNSPLH
TRBV12-3/TRBV12-4	TRBJ2-2	ASSPGHTGELF
TRBV12-3/TRBV12-4	TRBJ2-7	ASSLTGGYEQY
TRBV28	TRBJ2-7	ASSSGTVYYEQY
TRBV12-3/TRBV12-4	TRBJ1-5	ASSPGQGMGQPQH
TRBV12-3/TRBV12-4	TRBJ1-5	ASSFSGRDQPQH
TRBV7-2	TRBJ2-1	ASTPDRAASYNEQF
TRBV28	TRBJ2-7	ASSLWTTEQY
TRBV29-1	TRBJ2-7	SVAVVKKY
TRBV9	TRBJ2-5	ASSVGASRETQY
TRBV5-5	TRBJ2-5	ASRSQGALVQETQY
TRBV2	TRBJ2-1	ASRRAAAVSYNEQF
TRBV6-1	TRBJ2-6	ASSGTSGSGANVLT
TRBV7-9	TRBJ2-3	ASSFSGDTQY
TRBV21-1	TRBJ2-5	ASSKSIWRETQY
TRBV4-1	TRBJ2-2	ASSQIPGIGELF
TRBV20-1	TRBJ1-1	SARELGHEHLEAF
TRBV28	TRBJ2-7	ASSLLAGAEQY
TRBV7-8	TRBJ2-3	ASGGGGTDTQY
TRBV12-3/TRBV12-4	TRBJ1-2	ASSPGPGSAYGYT
TRBV7-3	TRBJ2-2	ASSSQGRAGELF
TRBV6-2/TRBV6-3	TRBJ1-5	ASSGRVGGSQPQH
TRBV11-2	TRBJ2-7	ASSPGRDSSYEQY
TRBV21-1	TRBJ2-1	ASRRQCSYNEQF
TRBV28	TRBJ2-1	ASSSLSPSGLVTDNEQF
TRBV6-1	TRBJ1-2	ASSFIEGASGYT
TRBV28	TRBJ2-7	ASSLHLGSSYEQY
TRBV7-8	TRBJ2-4	VSSPGQVGDIQY
TRBV4-1	TRBJ2-1	ASSQPRHETTHNEQF
TRBV18	TRBJ2-3	ASSPNGSPDTQY
TRBV4-2	TRBJ2-3	ASSPGIAQPDTQY
TRBV6-2/TRBV6-3	TRBJ2-1	ASSYSTGREQF
TRBV5-1	TRBJ2-4	ASSPGHLIRINIQY
TRBV6-2/TRBV6-3	TRBJ2-7	ASRVNEAYEQY
TRBV19	TRBJ1-2	ASTIKGTGRNGYT
TRBV12-3/TRBV12-4	TRBJ2-7	ASVGQGSYEQY
TRBV20-1	TRBJ1-5	SAARQGRYIQPQH